This T cell receptor (beta chain) was sequenced in a study of cytomegalovirus exposure and HLA in healthy donors. Findings of the study overall: Follow-up analysis later connected one missense variant in DCLRE1C with trimming of TCR beta V- and J-genes. The likely origin of a cluster of highly shared sequence variants was a sequencing artifact. The presence/absence work took it that sequencing depth was about the same across donors.

It was with 60 Vbeta and 13 Jbeta primers that the PCR ran. The repertoire was sequenced with immunoSEQ multiplex PCR; TCRdb's copy has only in-frame clones and lacks some. The sample totals some 120,000 clones. About this clone: The antigen remains undetermined.

The CDR3 is 15 residues long. In germline, CDR1 is LGHNA, CDR2 YNFKEQ. Between the trimmed V and J ends, which lost 0 bases and 5 bases, there was a span of 13 bases. This clonotype was sampled from a man under 40 in good health and CMV-seronegative. The chain employs TRBV4-2 and TRBJ1-1, with D possibly being TRBD1 (6 bases). Sequenced material: PBMCs. CDR3 loop: CASSQELQGSTEAFF. The CDR3, as DNA: TGTGCCAGCAGCCAAGAGTTACAGGGAAGTACTGAAGCTTTCTTT.